The 17 T cell receptor beta chains below all came from one sample that was sequenced in a study of early T cells in non-severe SARS-CoV-2 infection (dated by TCRdb to the early 2020s). Library preparation was by 5' RACE. Sequencing relied on a NextSeq 500. TCRdb redid the processing of the public reads, applying fastp at Q25 and MiXCR, and retained in-frame beta chains. Every CDR3 protein is listed once, alongside the most common genes and DNA of its rows. Recorded for this sample are tens of thousands of distinct CDR3 sequences; around 15% of them occurred a single time. The top ten hold 3% of the sample. Source material: whole blood. The receptors stem from an adult who was a healthcare worker with PCR-confirmed SARS-CoV-2 infection or an uninfected control (not recorded which).

This clonotype was found a few times. The chain joins TRBV12-3 or TRBV12-4 to TRBJ1-3; D may be TRBD1 (6 bases). CDR3 length equals 13 residues. The V end was cut by 7 bases, the J end by 1 base, with 8 bases between. CDR3 loop: CASKRGSGNTIYF. CDR3 coding DNA: TGTGCCAGCAAGAGGGGGTCTGGAAACACCATATATTTT.

This clonotype has at least ten counts. The gene calls are TRBV10-3 and TRBJ2-3; D possibly corresponds to TRBD2 (5 bases). CDR1 and CDR2 from the germline V gene are ENHRY and SYGVKD. The CDR3 covers 14 residues. V lost 3 bases to trimming and J lost 6 bases, with 13 bases between them. The CDR3 reads CAISDGVRGDTQYF. The CDR3 bases are TGTGCCATCAGTGACGGCGTCCGGGGTGATACGCAGTATTTT.

This clonotype was picked up a small number of times. The chain carries TRBV7-8 and TRBJ1-1, with D possibly being TRBD1 (5 bases). CDR1 SGHVS and CDR2 FQNEAQ come from the germline V gene. The CDR3 is 16 amino acids. V lost 1 base, J lost 0 bases, and 12 bases lay in between. This CDR3 reads CASSLVRDPMNTEAFF. The DNA of the CDR3 is TGTGCCAGCAGCTTAGTCCGGGACCCCATGAACACTGAAGCTTTCTTT.

This clonotype was counted at least ten times. The V gene is TRBV29-1, the J gene TRBJ2-2; weak D call: TRBD2 (5 bases). Trimming left V 4 bases short and J 7 bases short, with 19 bases between. Germline values: CDR1 SQVTM, CDR2 ANQGSEA. This CDR3 spans 15 amino acids. This chain's CDR3 is CSVGTPGAFDGELFF. CDR3 DNA: TGCAGCGTTGGGACTCCCGGCGCCTTTGACGGGGAGCTGTTTTTT.

J is TRBJ2-5 and V is TRBV5-1; D is possibly TRBD1 (6 bases). Per germline, CDR1 SGHRS and CDR2 YFSETQ. The CDR3 is 14 amino acids. Trimming pared 0 bases from V and 7 bases from J, leaving 13 bases between. The CDR3 is CASSLVRGQSTQYF. The CDR3 nucleotides read TGCGCCAGCAGCTTGGTCAGGGGCCAATCGACCCAGTACTTC.

This clonotype has at least ten counts. The J gene is TRBJ2-7, the V gene TRBV19; TRBD1 agrees at 7 bases. The CDR3 is 14 residues long. V lost 5 bases and J lost 5; bases outside the gene matches: 9. Germline V gene sequence: CDR1 LNHDA, CDR2 SQIVND (reference sequence). CDR3 in DNA: TGTGCCAGTAGTCACCCGGGACAGTTCCACGAGCAGTACTTC. It yields the protein CASSHPGQFHEQYF. Variable domain in full (rest from reference TRBV19 and TRBJ2-7): DGGITQSPKYLFRKEGQNVTLSCEQNLNHDAMYWYRQDPGQGLRLIYYSQIVNDFQKGDIAEGYSVSREKKESFPLTVTSAQKNPTAFYLCASSHPGQFHEQYFGPGTRLTVT.

J is TRBJ1-5 and V is TRBV28; the D is unclear. Trimming cost V 8 bases and J 0 bases, with 5 bases left between them. Germline lookup yields CDR1 MDHEN and CDR2 SYDVKM. The CDR3 is made up of 12 amino acids. Here the CDR3 DNA reads TGTGCCAGCGGTCATAGCAATCAGCCCCAGCATTTT. This codes for CASGHSNQPQHF.

This clonotype was seen repeatedly, ten times or more. The chain couples TRBV12-3 or TRBV12-4 to TRBJ1-1; 9 bases line up with TRBD1. Unmatched junction bases numbered 7, after V lost 4 bases and J lost 7 bases. CDR3 length equals 14 residues. The CDR3 loop is CASSSTGGIGEAFF. The CDR3 coding sequence is TGTGCCAGCAGTTCGACAGGGGGTATTGGTGAAGCTTTCTTT.

This clonotype was found many times. V is TRBV7-9 and J is TRBJ2-5, with TRBD2 matching over 8 bases. The CDR3 totals 17 residues. V was clipped by 4 bases and J by 2 bases; unmatched bases: 12. Germline V gene lookup returns CDR1 SEHNR and CDR2 FQNEAQ (reference sequence). CDR3 bases: TGTGCCAGCAGCTCCCGACCTCCGGGACTAGTTCAAGAGACCCAGTACTTC. Its translation is CASSSRPPGLVQETQYF.

This clonotype has ten or more counts. The V call is TRBV28, the J call TRBJ1-1, with a weak D call TRBD1 (6 bases). Trimming stripped 7 bases from V and 2 bases from J, with 23 bases between. This CDR3 has 17 residues. Germline CDR1 is MDHEN and CDR2 is SYDVKM. CDR3 coding DNA: TGTGCCAGCAAAACAGGTGCTTCCCAGGGGAGAAACACTGAAGCTTTCTTT. It yields the protein CASKTGASQGRNTEAFF.

This clonotype was counted only a few times. The chain joins TRBV5-4 to TRBJ1-6; weak D call: TRBD1 (5 bases). V lost 0 bases to trimming and J lost 6 bases, with 13 bases between them. Looked up from germline, CDR1 is SGHNT and CDR2 is YYREEE (reference sequence). The CDR3 consists of 16 residues. The CDR3 DNA sequence: TGTGCCAGCAGCTTGGGATTGCGAGGGGCTAATTCACCCCTCCACTTT. This translates into CASSLGLRGANSPLHF.

V usage is TRBV5-1 and J usage is TRBJ2-5, with D unresolved. The CDR3 sequence is 15 residues long. Between the trimmed V and J ends, which lost 0 bases and 4 bases, there was a span of 13 bases. CDR1 is SGHRS and CDR2 is YFSETQ in the germline V gene. The CDR3 loop reads CASSLGRTGGETQYF. CDR3 bases: TGCGCCAGCAGCTTGGGACGGACGGGTGGAGAGACCCAGTACTTC.

About this clonotype itself: A junction end diverges from the germline sequence, so it may reflect a read error. The gene calls are TRBV11-3 and TRBJ2-1; D might be TRBD1 (7 bases). This CDR3 region has 17 residues. In germline, CDR1 is SGHNT, CDR2 YENEEA. The DNA of the CDR3 is TGTGTCAGCAGCTTAGGTCGGCGGGACAGCCCCTACAATGAGCAGTTCTTC. This sequence encodes CVSSLGRRDSPYNEQFF.

The sample holds a few counts of this clonotype. The chain is built from TRBV5-5 and TRBJ1-1, with TRBD1 matching 7 bases. The length of the CDR3 is 14 residues. Germline lookup yields CDR1 SGHKS and CDR2 YYEKEE (reference sequence). J was trimmed by 0 bases and V by 6 bases; bases with no gene match: 5. The CDR3 bases are TGTGCCAGCATTATGGGACAGCTGAACACTGAAGCTTTCTTT. Protein product: CASIMGQLNTEAFF.

The rearrangement joins TRBV11-2 to TRBJ2-1; 7 bases fit TRBD1. Germline V gives CDR1 SGHAT, CDR2 FQNNGV. This CDR3 region has 13 residues. The ends lost 5 bases at V and 12 bases at J; junction bases unmatched: 10. In DNA form, the CDR3 reads TGTGCCAGCAGCCCCTCCGACAGGGCACGGCAGTTCTTC. This translates into CASSPSDRARQFF.

This clonotype turned up a few times. The chain uses TRBV6-6 and TRBJ2-6; TRBD1 matches at 8 bases. CDR1 is MNHNY, CDR2 SVGAGI, per germline (reference sequence). V lost 8 bases to trimming and J lost 1 base; unmatched junction nucleotides: 7. The CDR3 totals 16 residues. The DNA of the CDR3 is TGTGCCAGCTGGACGGACAGGGTATCTGGGGCCAACGTCCTGACTTTC. Translated, it gives CASWTDRVSGANVLTF.

This clonotype occurred a few times. This chain uses TRBV5-1 with TRBJ2-1; 8 bases match TRBD2. Trimming removed 0 bases from V and 3 bases from J; junction bases left unmatched: 2. Germline V gene data show CDR1 as SGHRS and CDR2 as YFSETQ. The CDR3 contains 15 residues. Written as DNA, the CDR3 is TGCGCCAGCAGCTTGGGACTAGCGCTCTACAATGAGCAGTTCTTC. Protein: CASSLGLALYNEQFF. Full variable domain (outside the CDR3, taken from reference TRBV5-1 and TRBJ2-1): KAGVTQTPRYLIKTRGQQVTLSCSPISGHRSVSWYQQTPGQGLQFLFEYFSETQRNKGNFPGRFSGRQFSNSRSEMNVSTLELGDSALYLCASSLGLALYNEQFFGPGTRLTVL.